This entry concerns a single T cell receptor (beta chain). Antigen specificity is unknown. Vbeta (60) and Jbeta (13) primers were used in the PCR. The repertoire was sequenced with immunoSEQ multiplex PCR; TCRdb's copy has only in-frame clones and lacks some. The table lists about 140,000 clones, around 72% of them singletons. The data were taken from a study of cytomegalovirus exposure and HLA in healthy donors. The V and J ends lost 4 bases and 3 bases respectively, with 5 bases between them. This CDR3 spans 12 amino acids. Germline V gene sequence: CDR1 MNHEY, CDR2 SVGAGI. Study-level findings and limits: In vitro assays verified that three CMV-associated chains recognized CMV antigens specifically.

The TCR sequence derives from a woman aged 40 to 55 in good health and CMV-seronegative. The chain joins TRBV6-5 to TRBJ2-3; the D is unclear. The sequencing sample was made of PBMCs. Written as DNA, the CDR3 is TGTGCCAGCAGTTCGGTTACAGATACGCAGTATTTT. This sequence encodes CASSSVTDTQYF.